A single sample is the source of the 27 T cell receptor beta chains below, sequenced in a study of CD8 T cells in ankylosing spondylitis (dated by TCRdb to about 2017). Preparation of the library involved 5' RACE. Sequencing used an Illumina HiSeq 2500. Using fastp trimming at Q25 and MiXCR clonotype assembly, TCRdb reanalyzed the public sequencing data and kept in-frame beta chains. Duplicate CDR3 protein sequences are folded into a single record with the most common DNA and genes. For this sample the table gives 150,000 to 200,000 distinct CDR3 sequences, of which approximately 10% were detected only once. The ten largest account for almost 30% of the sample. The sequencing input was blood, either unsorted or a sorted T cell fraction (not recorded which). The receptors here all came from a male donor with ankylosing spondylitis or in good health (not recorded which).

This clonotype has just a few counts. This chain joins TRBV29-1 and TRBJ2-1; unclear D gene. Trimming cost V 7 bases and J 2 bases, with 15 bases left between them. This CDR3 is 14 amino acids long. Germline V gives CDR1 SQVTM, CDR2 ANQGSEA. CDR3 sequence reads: CSATISPTYNEQFF. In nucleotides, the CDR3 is TGCAGCGCGACGATAAGCCCTACCTACAATGAGCAGTTCTTC.

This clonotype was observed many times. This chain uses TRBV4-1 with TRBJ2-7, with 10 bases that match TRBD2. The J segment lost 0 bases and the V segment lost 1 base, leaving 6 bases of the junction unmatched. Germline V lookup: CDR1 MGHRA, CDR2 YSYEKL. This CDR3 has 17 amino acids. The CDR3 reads CASSQGEGLAVSYEQYF. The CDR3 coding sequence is TGCGCCAGCAGCCAAGGTGAAGGACTAGCGGTCTCCTACGAGCAGTACTTC.

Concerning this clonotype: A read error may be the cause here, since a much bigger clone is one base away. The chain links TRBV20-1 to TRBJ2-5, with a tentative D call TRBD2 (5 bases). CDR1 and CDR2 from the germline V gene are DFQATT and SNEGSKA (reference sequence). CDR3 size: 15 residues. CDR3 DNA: TGCAGTGCTAGAGCCCCGGGTTCCGCATGGGAGAACCAGTACTTC. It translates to CSARAPGSAWENQYF.

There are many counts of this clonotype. CDR3 nucleotides: TGCGCCAGCAGCTCACAGGGTTCCCACACTGAAGCTTTCTTT. This codes for CASSSQGSHTEAFF. The chain links TRBV5-1 to TRBJ1-1, with D perhaps TRBD1 (6 bases). The CDR3 extends over 14 amino acids. Germline loops: CDR1 SGHRS, CDR2 YFSETQ. V shed 3 bases and J shed 3 bases, with 12 bases lying between them.

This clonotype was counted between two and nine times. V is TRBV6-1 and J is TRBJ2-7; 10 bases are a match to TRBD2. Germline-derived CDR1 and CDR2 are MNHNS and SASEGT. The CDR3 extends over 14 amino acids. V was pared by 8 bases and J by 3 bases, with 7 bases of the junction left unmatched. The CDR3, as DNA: TGTGCCAGCGCCTGGACTAGCGGTTTCTACGAGCAGTACTTC. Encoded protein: CASAWTSGFYEQYF.

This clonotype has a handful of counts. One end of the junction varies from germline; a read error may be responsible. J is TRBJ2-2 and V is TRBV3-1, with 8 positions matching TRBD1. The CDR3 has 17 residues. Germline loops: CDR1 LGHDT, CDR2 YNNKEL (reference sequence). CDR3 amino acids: CTSSGPGQALNTGELFF. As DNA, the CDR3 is TGTACCAGCAGCGGACCGGGACAGGCCTTGAACACCGGGGAGCTGTTTTTT. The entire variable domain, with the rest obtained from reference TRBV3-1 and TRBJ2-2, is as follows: DTAVSQTPKYLVTQMGNDKSIKCEQNLGHDTMYWYKQDSKKFLKIMFSYNNKELIINETVPNRFSPKSPDKAHLNLHINSLELGDSAVYFCTSSGPGQALNTGELFFGEGSRLTVL.

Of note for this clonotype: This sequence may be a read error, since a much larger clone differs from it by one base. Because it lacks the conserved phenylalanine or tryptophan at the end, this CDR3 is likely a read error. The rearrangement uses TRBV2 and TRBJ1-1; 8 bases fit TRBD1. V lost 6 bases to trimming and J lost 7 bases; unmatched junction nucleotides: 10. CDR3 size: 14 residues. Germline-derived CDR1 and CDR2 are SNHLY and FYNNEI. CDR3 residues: CASSNTGGWSEAFL. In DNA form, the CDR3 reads TGTGCCAGCAGCAACACAGGGGGATGGAGTGAAGCTTTCCTT.

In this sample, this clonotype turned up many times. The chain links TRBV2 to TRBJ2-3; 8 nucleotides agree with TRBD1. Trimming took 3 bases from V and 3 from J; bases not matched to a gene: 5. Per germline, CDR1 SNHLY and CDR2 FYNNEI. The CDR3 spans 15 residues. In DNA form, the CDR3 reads TGTGCCAGCAGTGATCGGACAGGGCGGACAGATACGCAGTATTTT. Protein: CASSDRTGRTDTQYF.

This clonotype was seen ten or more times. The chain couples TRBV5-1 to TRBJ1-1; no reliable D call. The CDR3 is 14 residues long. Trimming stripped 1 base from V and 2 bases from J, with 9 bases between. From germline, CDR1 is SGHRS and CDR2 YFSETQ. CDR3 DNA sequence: TGCGCCAGCAGCTTGTCACAGACTAACACTGAAGCTTTCTTT. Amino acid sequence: CASSLSQTNTEAFF.

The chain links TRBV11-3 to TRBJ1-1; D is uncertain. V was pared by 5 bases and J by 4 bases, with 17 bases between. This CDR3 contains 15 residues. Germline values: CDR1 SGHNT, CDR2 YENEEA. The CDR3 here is CASSNRQSQLTEAFF. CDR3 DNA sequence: TGTGCCAGCAGCAACCGTCAGAGCCAACTCACTGAAGCTTTCTTT.

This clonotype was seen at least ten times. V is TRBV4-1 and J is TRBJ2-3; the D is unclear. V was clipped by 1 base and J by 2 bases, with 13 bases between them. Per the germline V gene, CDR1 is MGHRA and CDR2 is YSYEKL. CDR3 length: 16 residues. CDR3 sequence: CASSQVSVSLTDTQYF. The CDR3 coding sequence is TGCGCCAGCAGCCAAGTAAGCGTCTCCCTCACAGATACGCAGTATTTT.

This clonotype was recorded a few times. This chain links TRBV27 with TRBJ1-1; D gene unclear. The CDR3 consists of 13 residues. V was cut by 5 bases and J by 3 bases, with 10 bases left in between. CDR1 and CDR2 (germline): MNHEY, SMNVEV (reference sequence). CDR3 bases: TGTGCCAGCAGTCGAATGTGGGACACTGAAGCTTTCTTT. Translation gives CASSRMWDTEAFF.

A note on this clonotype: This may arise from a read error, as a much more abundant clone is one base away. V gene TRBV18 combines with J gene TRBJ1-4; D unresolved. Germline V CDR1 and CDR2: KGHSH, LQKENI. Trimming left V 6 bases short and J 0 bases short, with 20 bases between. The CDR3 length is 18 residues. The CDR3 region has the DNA TGTGCCAGCTCGCCAGGAAGAGATGGGATTGCAACTAATGAAAAACTGTTTTTT. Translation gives CASSPGRDGIATNEKLFF.

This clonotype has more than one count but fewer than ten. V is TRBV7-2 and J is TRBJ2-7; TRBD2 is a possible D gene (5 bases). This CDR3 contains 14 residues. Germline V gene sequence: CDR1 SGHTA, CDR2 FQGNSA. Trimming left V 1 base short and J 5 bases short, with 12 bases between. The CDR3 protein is CASSLGASGDEQYF. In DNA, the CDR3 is TGTGCCAGCAGCTTAGGAGCGTCCGGGGACGAGCAGTACTTC.

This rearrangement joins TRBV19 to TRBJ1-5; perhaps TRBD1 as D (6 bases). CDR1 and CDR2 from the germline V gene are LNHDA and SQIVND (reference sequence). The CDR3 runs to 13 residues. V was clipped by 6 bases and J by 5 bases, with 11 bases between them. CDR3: CASSNRDDQPQHF. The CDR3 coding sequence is TGTGCCAGTAGCAACAGGGACGATCAGCCCCAGCATTTT. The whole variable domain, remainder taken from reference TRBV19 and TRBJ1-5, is DGGITQSPKYLFRKEGQNVTLSCEQNLNHDAMYWYRQDPGQGLRLIYYSQIVNDFQKGDIAEGYSVSREKKESFPLTVTSAQKNPTAFYLCASSNRDDQPQHFGDGTRLSIL.

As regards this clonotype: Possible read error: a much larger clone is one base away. The CDR3 DNA is TGTGCCCCCTCCGGGGGAGTCGGGGAGCTGTTTTTT. Its protein product is CAPSGGVGELFF. The chain joins TRBV15 to TRBJ2-2, with a tentative D call TRBD2 (6 bases). The germline V gene encodes CDR1 LNHNV and CDR2 YYDKDF (reference sequence). The CDR3 is 12 amino acids. V shed 11 bases and J shed 7 bases, with 14 bases lying between them.

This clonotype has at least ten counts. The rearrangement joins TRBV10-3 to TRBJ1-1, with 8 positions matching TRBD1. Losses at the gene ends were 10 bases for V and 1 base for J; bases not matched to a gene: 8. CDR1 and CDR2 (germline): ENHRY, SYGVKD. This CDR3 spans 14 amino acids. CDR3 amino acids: CATIPGQANTEAFF. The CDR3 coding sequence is TGTGCCACCATACCGGGACAGGCGAACACTGAAGCTTTCTTT.

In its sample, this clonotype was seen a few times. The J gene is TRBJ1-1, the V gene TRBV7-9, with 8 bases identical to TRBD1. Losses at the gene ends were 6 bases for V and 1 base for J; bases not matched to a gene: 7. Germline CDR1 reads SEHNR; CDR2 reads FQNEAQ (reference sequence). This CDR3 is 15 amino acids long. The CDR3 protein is CASSSSGGRNTEAFF. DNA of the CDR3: TGTGCCAGCAGTAGCTCAGGGGGCAGGAACACTGAAGCTTTCTTT.

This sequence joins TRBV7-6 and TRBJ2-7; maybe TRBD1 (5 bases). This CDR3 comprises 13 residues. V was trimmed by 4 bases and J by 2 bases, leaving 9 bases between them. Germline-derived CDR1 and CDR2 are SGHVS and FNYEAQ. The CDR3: CASSSQATYEQYF. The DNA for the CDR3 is TGTGCCAGCAGCTCACAGGCAACCTACGAGCAGTACTTC.

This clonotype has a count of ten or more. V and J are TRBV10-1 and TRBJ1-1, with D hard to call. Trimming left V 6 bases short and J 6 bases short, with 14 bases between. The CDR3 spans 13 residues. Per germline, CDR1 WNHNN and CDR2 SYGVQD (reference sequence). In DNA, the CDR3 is TGCGCCAGCAGCCCCGACGGACGCGCTGAAGCTTTCTTT. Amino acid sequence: CASSPDGRAEAFF.

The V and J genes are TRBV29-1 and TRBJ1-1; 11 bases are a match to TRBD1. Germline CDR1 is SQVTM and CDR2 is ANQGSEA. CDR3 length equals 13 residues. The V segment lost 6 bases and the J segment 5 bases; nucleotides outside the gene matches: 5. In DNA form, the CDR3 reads TGCAGCGTACCCGGGACAGGGGGAACTGAAGCTTTCTTT. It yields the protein CSVPGTGGTEAFF.

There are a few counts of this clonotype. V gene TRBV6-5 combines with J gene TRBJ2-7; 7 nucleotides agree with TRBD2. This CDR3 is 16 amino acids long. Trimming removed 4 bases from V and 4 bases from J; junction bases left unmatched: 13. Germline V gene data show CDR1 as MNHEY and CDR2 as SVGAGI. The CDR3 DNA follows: TGTGCCAGCAGTTTTGGGGGGGGATCCGGGAAGTACGAGCAGTACTTC. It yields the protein CASSFGGGSGKYEQYF.

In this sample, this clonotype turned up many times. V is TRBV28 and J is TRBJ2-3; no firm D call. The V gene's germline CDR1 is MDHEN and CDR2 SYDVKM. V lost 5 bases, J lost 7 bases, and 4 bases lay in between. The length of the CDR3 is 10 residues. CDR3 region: CASSRNTQYF. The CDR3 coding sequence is TGTGCCAGCAGTCGGAATACGCAGTATTTT.

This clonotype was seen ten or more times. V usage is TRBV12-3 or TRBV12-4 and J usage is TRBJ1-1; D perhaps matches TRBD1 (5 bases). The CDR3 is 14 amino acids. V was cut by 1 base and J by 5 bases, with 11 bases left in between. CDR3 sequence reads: CASSLGAGRTEAFF. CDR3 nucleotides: TGTGCCAGCAGTTTAGGGGCAGGGCGGACTGAAGCTTTCTTT.

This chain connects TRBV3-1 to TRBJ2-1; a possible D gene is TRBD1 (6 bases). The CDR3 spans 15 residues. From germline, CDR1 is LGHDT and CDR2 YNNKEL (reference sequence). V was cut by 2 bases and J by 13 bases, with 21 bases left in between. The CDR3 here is CASSQQGPASWHQFF. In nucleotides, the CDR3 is TGTGCCAGCAGCCAACAGGGGCCGGCCTCCTGGCATCAGTTCTTC.

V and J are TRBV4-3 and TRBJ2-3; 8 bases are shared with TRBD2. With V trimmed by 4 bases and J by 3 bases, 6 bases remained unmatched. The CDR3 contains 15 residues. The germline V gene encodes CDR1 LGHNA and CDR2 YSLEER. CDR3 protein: CASSPVTGGTDTQYF. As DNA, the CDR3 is TGCGCCAGCAGCCCCGTGACGGGGGGGACAGATACGCAGTATTTT.

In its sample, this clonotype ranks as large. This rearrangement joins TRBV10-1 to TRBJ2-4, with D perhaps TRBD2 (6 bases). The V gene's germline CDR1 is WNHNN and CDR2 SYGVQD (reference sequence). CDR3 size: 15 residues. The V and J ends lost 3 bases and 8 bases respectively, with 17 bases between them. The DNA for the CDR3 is TGCGCCAGCAGTGAAGGTGGTCAGACTAGGGACATTCAGTACTTC. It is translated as CASSEGGQTRDIQYF.